These T cell receptor beta chains were read from a single sample in a study of T cell repertoires in cytomegalovirus infection. TCRdb itself ran the reads through MiXCR, one entry per CDR3 protein. Among 110,000 or so distinct CDR3 sequences listed, under 35% were seen once. No antigen is known for these receptors. Sequencing used CD8+ T cells from cultured PBMCs, obtained from culture after CMV antigen stimulation. These TCRs come from a human donor in good health (CMV status not recorded). Some clones in this sample may be carry-over from other donors' samples. Both conserved end residues are part of each CDR3. D genes are given only for firm matches. Not every row has a clone size; where given, it reads once, few, many or a size class.

TGTGCCAGCAGCTCCCGAGGGACAGAAAGCTCCTACGAGCAGTACTTC CASSSRGTESSYEQYF few TRBD1 TRBJ2-7 TRBV7-9 16
TGTGCCAGCAGCTTTACAACAGGGGGGGATTCACCCCTCCACTTT CASSFTTGGDSPLHF . TRBD1 TRBJ1-6 TRBV7-2 15
TGTGCCAGCAGCCGACGGGAGGGGCAGTATCAGCCCCAGCATTTT CASSRREGQYQPQHF few . TRBJ1-5 TRBV7-8 15
TGCAGTGCTCGAGACCATAGACTAGCGGGGGGGCAATACGAGCAGTACTTC CSARDHRLAGGQYEQYF . TRBD2 TRBJ2-7 TRBV20-1 17
TGCGCCAGCAGCCAAGATGGCGCGGGGATCACCGGGGAGCTGTTTTTT CASSQDGAGITGELFF many . TRBJ2-2 TRBV4-1 16
TGTGCCAGCGGGACAGGGGGTATCGGCACAGATACGCAGTATTTT CASGTGGIGTDTQYF . TRBD1 TRBJ2-3 TRBV14 15
TGTGCCAGCAGTTTCCGAACCTACGAGCAGTACTTC CASSFRTYEQYF . . TRBJ2-7 TRBV6-6 12
TGTGCCAGCAGTGAAATCCGGAGGCGCGGCACTGAAGCTTTCTTT CASSEIRRRGTEAFF . . TRBJ1-1 TRBV6-1 15
TGTGCCAGCAGCTTAAGCAATGGCCCTAATTCACCCCTCCACTTT CASSLSNGPNSPLHF many . TRBJ1-6 TRBV7-6 15
TGTGCCATCAGTGAGAGGCCAGGGCCTCAGCCCCAGCATTTT CAISERPGPQPQHF . . TRBJ1-5 TRBV10-3 14
TGCGCCAGCAGCCATACCTCCGGGACAGGGGAGACCCAGTACTTC CASSHTSGTGETQYF . TRBD1 TRBJ2-5 TRBV4-1 15
TGCAGTGCTAGAGATTTTGGAGAGAACCCCTACGAGCAGTACTTC CSARDFGENPYEQYF once . TRBJ2-7 TRBV20-1 15
TGTGCCAGCAGCTACACTCTTCAGGGGCCTAACTATGGCTACACCTTC CASSYTLQGPNYGYTF . . TRBJ1-2 TRBV3-1 16
TGTGCCAGCAGCCAAGCCAACCAAGAGACCCAGTACTTC CASSQANQETQYF few . TRBJ2-5 TRBV3-1 13
TGTGCCAGCGGAGTGTCAGGCGGGGTCTACACCGGGGAGCTGTTTTTT CASGVSGGVYTGELFF . . TRBJ2-2 TRBV19 16
TGTGCCAGCAGCTGGGGACTAGCGGGTACCTCCTACAATGAGCAGTTCTTC CASSWGLAGTSYNEQFF many TRBD2 TRBJ2-1 TRBV7-2 17
TGTGCCAGCAGCTTTGGCACGCTACAAGAGACCCAGTACTTC CASSFGTLQETQYF many . TRBJ2-5 TRBV5-6 14
TGTGCCAGCAGTTACTTGTCCCGGACAGGGGATGAAAAACTGTTTTTT CASSYLSRTGDEKLFF . TRBD1 TRBJ1-4 TRBV6-5 16
TGCAGTGCGATCCCGCATAATAGGGGGGCGCCTAACTATGGCTACACCTTC CSAIPHNRGAPNYGYTF . . TRBJ1-2 TRBV20-1 17
TGTGCCAGCAGCTTAACCCCTTCCTGGGGGACAGAAGATTCCCAAGAGACCCAGTACTTC CASSLTPSWGTEDSQETQYF . TRBD1 TRBJ2-5 TRBV7-6 20
TGTGCCAGCGGGGACGGAGGTGGAGAGACCCAGTACTTC CASGDGGGETQYF . . TRBJ2-5 TRBV12-3/TRBV12-4 13
TGTGCCAGCAGCCCAGACGGGACAGGGGCCGATAACTATGGCTACACCTTC CASSPDGTGADNYGYTF few TRBD1 TRBJ1-2 TRBV7-2 17
TGCGCCAGCAGCCAAGATATAGTAATAGCGGGGACTTACAATGAGCAGTTCTTC CASSQDIVIAGTYNEQFF few TRBD2 TRBJ2-1 TRBV4-3 18